The 30 T cell receptor beta chains below were found in one sample sequenced in a study of post-analysis software for immune sequencing data. These receptors lack a known antigen. Study results and caveats: About 5 TRBV segments (TRBV5-6, TRBV5-1 and TRBV20-1 among them) occurred more frequently in patients than in controls.

TCR beta libraries were prepared from cDNA with unique molecular identifiers. In TCRdb, the PCR reads were re-called with MiXCR into one record per CDR3 protein. The profile shows 350,000 to 450,000 distinct CDR3 sequences, over 30% of them singletons. Material: blood. All receptors derive from a girl aged 2-10 years with multiple sclerosis.

The DNA for the CDR3 is TGTGCCATCAGTGATAGGGGGGCCGCTCTGAGGGGCGAGCAGTACTTC. Protein sequence: CAISDRGAALRGEQYF. The rearrangement links TRBV10-3 to TRBJ2-4, with D tentatively TRBD1 or TRBD2 (6 bases each). The J call may be wrong; the DNA end is better matched by TRBJ2-7. Germline V CDR1 and CDR2: ENHRY, SYGVKD. CDR3 size: 16 residues.

This clonotype was recorded a few times. The chain uses TRBV6-2 or TRBV6-3 and TRBJ2-7; 9 nucleotides align to TRBD2. CDR1 is MNHEY and CDR2 is SVGEGT in the germline V gene. The CDR3 covers 16 residues. Trimming took 0 bases from V and 2 from J; bases not matched to a gene: 5. CDR3 DNA sequence: TGTGCCAGCAGTTACTCAGAGACTAGCGGTACCTACGAGCAGTACTTC. It yields the protein CASSYSETSGTYEQYF.

The V call is TRBV6-2 or TRBV6-3, the J call TRBJ2-5; 8 bases agree with TRBD2. The J call is uncertain, as TRBJ2-7 better fits the DNA end. Germline CDR1 is MNHEY and CDR2 is SVGEGT. This CDR3 has 14 residues. The CDR3 spells CASSRIAGTPEQYF. CDR3 bases: TGTGCCAGCAGTAGGATAGCGGGAACCCCCGAGCAGTACTTC.

This clonotype was counted only a few times. The V call is TRBV12-3 or TRBV12-4, the J call TRBJ1-4, with D perhaps matching TRBD1 (5 bases). CDR3 length equals 14 residues. V lost 2 bases and J lost 7, with 11 bases in between. The CDR3 loop is CASSLRRGGEKLFF. As DNA, the CDR3 is TGTGCCAGCAGTTTAAGGAGGGGCGGTGAAAAACTGTTTTTT.

The chain links TRBV2 to TRBJ1-1; D is unresolved. The germline V and J ends were trimmed by 8 bases and 7 bases, with 5 bases remaining between them. The CDR3 runs 9 residues. The germline gives CDR1 SNHLY, CDR2 FYNNEI. The CDR3 is CASGYEAFF. The CDR3 DNA reads as TGTGCCAGCGGTTATGAAGCTTTCTTT.

The chain employs TRBV18 and TRBJ2-7; 10 bases match TRBD2. The CDR3 length is 19 residues. Germline CDR1 KGHSH, CDR2 LQKENI. V dropped 4 bases and J dropped 2; count of bases not matched to a gene: 17. The CDR3 nucleotides are TGTGCCAGCTCACAAGAAGCGGGAGGGCCGATCACAGGGGCCTACGAGCAGTACTTC. Its protein product is CASSQEAGGPITGAYEQYF.

This chain connects TRBV5-1 to TRBJ2-1, with D possibly TRBD2 on 6 matching bases. This CDR3 has 15 residues. Trimming removed 6 bases at V and 0 bases at J, with 13 bases between. The V gene's germline CDR1 is SGHRS and CDR2 YFSETQ. DNA for the CDR3: TGCGCCAGCACCCTGGACGGGAGCTCCTACAATGAGCAGTTCTTC. As protein: CASTLDGSSYNEQFF.

The J gene is TRBJ2-7, the V gene TRBV20-1, with 10 bases that match TRBD1. The CDR3 consists of 19 residues. V lost 7 bases and J lost 2; bases outside the gene matches: 23. CDR1 and CDR2 from the germline V gene are DFQATT and SNEGSKA (reference sequence). The chain's CDR3 is CSVQGRPTGGTGDTYEQYF. The CDR3 nucleotides are TGCAGTGTTCAAGGCAGGCCCACCGGTGGGACAGGGGATACCTACGAGCAGTACTTC.

This clonotype was detected once. One end of the junction varies from germline; a read error may be responsible. The V call is TRBV12-3 or TRBV12-4, the J call TRBJ1-5, with D possibly TRBD1 on 5 matching bases. CDR3 length: 15 residues. For the CDR3, the DNA is TGTGCCAGCAGTTTGGGGCCAACGGGCAATCAGCCCCGGCATTTT. This gives the protein CASSLGPTGNQPRHF.

A single count supports this clonotype. The chain has TRBV28 and TRBJ2-4; 9 bases align to TRBD2. The CDR3 runs to 16 residues. The junction had 9 bases not matched to a gene; V was cut back by 5 bases and J by 4 bases. The V gene's germline CDR1 is MDHEN and CDR2 SYDVKM. This chain's CDR3 is CASSPTSGFLKNIQYF. The CDR3 DNA sequence: TGTGCCAGCAGTCCGACTAGCGGATTTTTAAAAAACATTCAGTACTTC. Complete variable domain (other parts from reference TRBV28 and TRBJ2-4): DVKVTQSSRYLVKRTGEKVFLECVQDMDHENMFWYRQDPGLGLRLIYFSYDVKMKEKGDIPEGYSVSREKKERFSLILESASTNQTSMYLCASSPTSGFLKNIQYFGAGTRLSVL.

This sequence joins TRBV7-2 and TRBJ2-1, with 13 bases identical to TRBD2. From germline, CDR1 is SGHTA and CDR2 FQGNSA. V was clipped by 5 bases and J by 5 bases; unmatched bases: 9. CDR3 size: 17 residues. The CDR3: CASSVGTSGDQDNEQFF. In nucleotides, the CDR3 is TGTGCCAGCAGCGTCGGGACTAGCGGGGACCAAGACAATGAGCAGTTCTTC. Using reference TRBV7-2 and TRBJ2-1 for the parts outside the CDR3, the full variable domain is GAGVSQSPSNKVTEKGKDVELRCDPISGHTALYWYRQSLGQGLEFLIYFQGNSAPDKSGLPSDRFSAERTGGSVSTLTIQRTQQEDSAVYLCASSVGTSGDQDNEQFFGPGTRLTVL.

The CDR3 loop reads CASSRGGQEQYF. CDR3 nucleotides: TGTGCCAGCAGCCGGGGGGGACAGGAGCAGTACTTC. The rearrangement uses TRBV11-3 and TRBJ2-7, with D tentatively TRBD2 (8 bases). The length of the CDR3 is 12 residues. With 5 bases removed from V and 7 bases from J, the gap between germline ends came to 12 bases. CDR1 is SGHNT, CDR2 YENEEA, per germline.

The V call is TRBV6-5, the J call TRBJ2-1; weak D call: TRBD2 (6 bases). The germline V gene has CDR1 MNHEY and CDR2 SVGAGI. Between the trimmed V and J ends, which lost 6 bases and 7 bases, there was a span of 13 bases. The CDR3 covers 13 residues. DNA of the CDR3: TGTGCCAGCAGGCCACGGACTACTAATGAGCAGTTCTTC. This encodes CASRPRTTNEQFF.

This clonotype was counted between two and nine times. V gene TRBV9 combines with J gene TRBJ1-1, with D perhaps matching TRBD1 (6 bases). Trimming removed 5 bases at V and 3 bases at J, with 11 bases between. Germline CDR1 SGDLS, CDR2 YYNGEE. The CDR3 is 13 residues long. CDR3 loop: CASSGQFDTEAFF. CDR3 sequence (DNA): TGTGCCAGCAGTGGACAGTTCGACACTGAAGCTTTCTTT.

V usage is TRBV28 and J usage is TRBJ2-1; D call uncertain. Germline V gene lookup returns CDR1 MDHEN and CDR2 SYDVKM. The V end was cut by 5 bases, the J end by 4 bases, with 15 bases between. The CDR3 is 15 amino acids. CDR3 residues: CASSLGTLTYNEQFF. In DNA, the CDR3 is TGTGCCAGCAGTCTGGGCACGCTCACTTACAATGAGCAGTTCTTC.

This clonotype was picked up a small number of times. The chain joins TRBV12-3 or TRBV12-4 to TRBJ1-6; D gene ambiguous. There are 12 residues in the CDR3. Trimming cost V 5 bases and J 10 bases, with 9 bases left between them. The CDR3 nucleotides read TGTGCCAGCAGTCCAACAAGATCACCCCTCCACTTT. Translating gives CASSPTRSPLHF.

The rearrangement uses TRBV5-1 and TRBJ1-2, with D possibly being TRBD1 (6 bases). V lost 4 bases, J lost 7 bases, and 14 bases lay in between. Germline CDR1 reads SGHRS; CDR2 reads YFSETQ. This CDR3 is built from 13 residues. The CDR3 DNA sequence: TGCGCCAGCAGCGCCGAGGACAGAGCTGGCTACACCTTC. It translates to CASSAEDRAGYTF.

This clonotype was seen more than once but under ten times. The rearrangement uses TRBV18 and TRBJ2-1; TRBD2 matches 7 bases. Germline lookup yields CDR1 KGHSH and CDR2 LQKENI. V was clipped by 3 bases and J by 1 base; unmatched bases: 3. There are 15 residues in the CDR3. The CDR3 sequence is CASSPIAGSYNEQFF. The CDR3, as DNA: TGTGCCAGCTCACCGATAGCGGGTTCCTACAATGAGCAGTTCTTC.

This clonotype was counted once. The chain carries TRBV7-2 and TRBJ2-1; D may correspond to TRBD1 or TRBD2 (6 bases each). The length of the CDR3 is 13 residues. The ends were cut back, 2 bases at V and 9 bases at J, with 11 bases in the middle. The germline V gene has CDR1 SGHTA and CDR2 FQGNSA. The CDR3 region is CASSLLWGAEQFF. CDR3 DNA sequence: TGTGCCAGCAGCTTACTCTGGGGGGCTGAGCAGTTCTTC.

This clonotype has ten or more counts. The chain combines TRBV12-3 or TRBV12-4 with TRBJ2-1; 7 positions match TRBD1. The length of the CDR3 is 13 residues. Trimming cost V 6 bases and J 7 bases; bases outside gene matches: 6. The CDR3 loop reads CASRRTGANEQFF. In nucleotides, the CDR3 is TGTGCCAGCAGACGGACAGGAGCTAATGAGCAGTTCTTC.

The V gene is TRBV3-1, the J gene TRBJ2-5; D is unclear. This CDR3 comprises 13 residues. In germline, CDR1 is LGHDT, CDR2 YNNKEL (reference sequence). Deletions cut 1 base from V and 1 base from J, with 4 bases between. CDR3 DNA sequence: TGTGCCAGCAGCCAAGGCTTCCAAGAGACCCAGTACTTC. Its translation is CASSQGFQETQYF.

The CDR3 DNA is TGTGCCAGCAGCCCAGGCCTAGCAAGTGAGTCCCAGTACTTC. It translates to CASSPGLASESQYF. V is TRBV7-2 and J is TRBJ2-5; D is possibly TRBD2 (5 bases). Per germline, CDR1 SGHTA and CDR2 FQGNSA. Trimming took 5 bases from V and 9 from J, leaving 19 bases between them. The CDR3 is made up of 14 amino acids.

This clonotype was picked up a small number of times. This chain uses TRBV5-5 with TRBJ2-1, with D hard to call. Germline CDR1 is SGHKS and CDR2 is YYEKEE (reference sequence). The CDR3 covers 15 residues. Trimming pared 4 bases from V and 1 base from J, leaving 12 bases between. Written as DNA, the CDR3 is TGTGCCAGCAGCCTACAGAGGTTTTCCTACAATGAGCAGTTCTTC. It yields the protein CASSLQRFSYNEQFF.

This clonotype occurred a few times. The chain combines TRBV12-3 or TRBV12-4 with TRBJ1-6; TRBD1 aligns across 8 bases. J was trimmed by 10 bases and V by 7 bases; bases with no gene match: 9. The CDR3 sequence is 14 residues long. This chain's CDR3 is CASKDREVLSPLHF. CDR3 sequence (DNA): TGTGCCAGCAAGGACAGGGAGGTTCTATCACCCCTCCACTTT.

The sample holds a few counts of this clonotype. The V call is TRBV5-1, the J call TRBJ2-5; TRBD1 aligns across 10 bases. The end of the DNA aligns better with TRBJ2-7, so the J call may be wrong. The CDR3 has 14 residues. The germline gives CDR1 SGHRS, CDR2 YFSETQ. CDR3 bases: TGCGCCAGCAGCAGCTTGGGACAGGGGTACGAGCAGTACTTC. This codes for CASSSLGQGYEQYF.

This clonotype was detected many times. The chain has TRBV6-6 and TRBJ2-4; D not certain. V lost 2 bases and J lost 0, with 11 bases in between. Germline V gives CDR1 MNHNY, CDR2 SVGAGI (reference sequence). The CDR3 extends over 16 amino acids. CDR3: CASSYDPLLAKNIQYF. DNA of the CDR3: TGTGCCAGCAGTTACGACCCCCTACTAGCCAAAAACATTCAGTACTTC.

Written as DNA, the CDR3 is TGTGCCTGGAACAGCGTCCAAGAGACCCAGTACTTC. It is translated as CAWNSVQETQYF. V gene TRBV30 combines with J gene TRBJ2-5; unclear D gene. This CDR3 has 12 amino acids. V lost 4 bases, J lost 1 base, and 7 bases lay in between. In germline, CDR1 is GTSNPN, CDR2 SVGIG (reference sequence). Complete variable domain (other parts from reference TRBV30 and TRBJ2-5): SQTIHQWPATLVQPVGSPLSLECTVEGTSNPNLYWYRQAAGRGLQLLFYSVGIGQISSEVPQNLSASRPQDRQFILSSKKLLLSDSGFYLCAWNSVQETQYFGPGTRLLVL.

J is TRBJ1-6 and V is TRBV28; no clear D gene. There are 14 residues in the CDR3. V dropped 2 bases and J dropped 13 bases, with 15 bases sitting between them. The germline gives CDR1 MDHEN, CDR2 SYDVKM. The DNA for the CDR3 is TGTGCCAGCAGTTTAGCCAGTGACATTCGGCCCCTCCACTTT. Protein sequence: CASSLASDIRPLHF. Combining the CDR3 with reference TRBV28 and TRBJ1-6 gives the whole variable domain DVKVTQSSRYLVKRTGEKVFLECVQDMDHENMFWYRQDPGLGLRLIYFSYDVKMKEKGDIPEGYSVSREKKERFSLILESASTNQTSMYLCASSLASDIRPLHFGNGTRLTVT.

This clonotype was detected only a few times. V usage is TRBV20-1 and J usage is TRBJ2-4; a weak D match, TRBD2 (6 bases). This CDR3 comprises 14 residues. Trimming removed 0 bases at V and 6 bases at J, with 12 bases between. CDR1 is DFQATT, CDR2 SNEGSKA, per germline (reference sequence). CDR3 DNA sequence: TGCAGTGCTAGAGATCCGGAGGGGTTAAACATTCAGTACTTC. Translating gives CSARDPEGLNIQYF.

V and J are TRBV18 and TRBJ1-3; D call uncertain. Germline V lookup: CDR1 KGHSH, CDR2 LQKENI. The V and J ends lost 2 bases and 0 bases respectively, with 5 bases between them. The CDR3 has 14 residues. The CDR3 DNA sequence: TGTGCCAGCTCACCAGAAAGCTCTGGAAACACCATATATTTT. The encoded protein is CASSPESSGNTIYF. Full variable domain (outside the CDR3, taken from reference TRBV18 and TRBJ1-3): NAGVMQNPRHLVRRRGQEARLRCSPMKGHSHVYWYRQLPEEGLKFMVYLQKENIIDESGMPKERFSAEFPKEGPSILRIQQVVRGDSAAYFCASSPESSGNTIYFGEGSWLTVV.